Following are 29 T cell receptor beta chains from one sample sequenced in a study of CD8 T cells in ankylosing spondylitis. Notes on the study in general: A TCR beta motif of several highly homologous variants seemed to mark ankylosing spondylitis blood.

One entry per CDR3 protein, called by TCRdb with MiXCR from the 5' RACE reads. The repertoire holds about 450,000 distinct CDR3 sequences, with roughly 27% as singletons. Antigens of these TCRs are unknown. Material for sequencing was blood, either unsorted or a sorted T cell fraction (not recorded which). The receptor set was obtained from a male donor with ankylosing spondylitis.

J is TRBJ1-2 and V is TRBV18, with 8 bases lining up with TRBD1. The CDR3 spans 18 residues. The trim removed 6 bases at V and 3 bases at J, leaving 18 bases unmatched. Germline V gives CDR1 KGHSH, CDR2 LQKENI. The CDR3 nucleotides are TGTGCCAGCTCTCCCGGGACAGGTTACACCTTCACGGACTATGGCTACACCTTC. This encodes CASSPGTGYTFTDYGYTF. Full variable domain (rest looked up from reference TRBV18 and TRBJ1-2): NAGVMQNPRHLVRRRGQEARLRCSPMKGHSHVYWYRQLPEEGLKFMVYLQKENIIDESGMPKERFSAEFPKEGPSILRIQQVVRGDSAAYFCASSPGTGYTFTDYGYTFGSGTRLTVV.

The rearrangement joins TRBV12-3 or TRBV12-4 to TRBJ2-3; 13 bases are shared with TRBD2. The J segment lost 5 bases and the V segment lost 6 bases, leaving 2 bases of the junction unmatched. The CDR3 contains 14 residues. The DNA for the CDR3 is TGTGCCAGCAGACTAGCGGGAGGGGGAGATACGCAGTATTTT. Translating gives CASRLAGGGDTQYF.

The chain combines TRBV20-1 with TRBJ2-1, with 12 bases identical to TRBD2. The germline V gene has CDR1 DFQATT and CDR2 SNEGSKA (reference sequence). The CDR3 has 18 residues. V trimming: 1 base; J trimming: 0 bases; junction bases outside the gene matches: 7. CDR3 loop: CSARVLAGGPSSYNEQFF. CDR3 DNA sequence: TGCAGTGCTAGAGTCCTAGCGGGAGGGCCGAGCTCCTACAATGAGCAGTTCTTC.

The CDR3 sequence: CAISEGLAGDTDTQYF. CDR3 coding DNA: TGTGCCATCAGTGAGGGACTAGCGGGAGACACAGATACGCAGTATTTT. The rearrangement links TRBV10-3 to TRBJ2-3, with 13 bases aligning to TRBD2. V lost 2 bases, J lost 2 bases, and 1 base stayed unmatched. The CDR3 contains 16 residues. Per the germline V gene, CDR1 is ENHRY and CDR2 is SYGVKD.

As to this clonotype: This may arise from a read error, as a much more abundant clone is one base away. The chain recombines TRBV4-2 with TRBJ2-1; 7 nucleotides line up with TRBD2. Germline lookup yields CDR1 LGHNA and CDR2 YNFKEQ. The junction had 2 bases not matched to a gene; V was cut back by 0 bases and J by 0 bases. This CDR3 is built from 16 residues. CDR3 sequence: CASSQEGGSSYNEQFF. Here the CDR3 DNA reads TGTGCCAGCAGCCAAGAAGGCGGGAGCTCCTACAATGAGCAGTTCTTC.

This chain joins TRBV5-6 and TRBJ1-1; D is uncertain. This CDR3 region has 13 residues. V gave up 7 bases and J gave up 2 bases, with 12 bases separating them. In germline, CDR1 is SGHDT, CDR2 YYEEEE. For the CDR3, the DNA is TGTGCCAGCGGCGTGGAAACCAACACTGAAGCTTTCTTT. As protein: CASGVETNTEAFF.

The DNA for the CDR3 is TGTGCCAGCAGCCGAGAAGACAGCTCCTACGAGCAGTACTTC. This gives the protein CASSREDSSYEQYF. The chain recombines TRBV12-3 or TRBV12-4 with TRBJ2-7, with TRBD1 as a possible D gene (5 bases). This CDR3 comprises 14 residues. V shed 6 bases and J shed 0 bases, with 12 bases lying between them.

J is TRBJ1-2 and V is TRBV7-9; D is ambiguous. Germline CDR1 is SEHNR and CDR2 is FQNEAQ (reference sequence). The CDR3 covers 15 residues. Deletions cut 5 bases from V and 7 bases from J, with 20 bases between. This CDR3 reads CASSANKGEAGGYTF. In DNA form, the CDR3 reads TGTGCCAGCAGCGCCAACAAAGGCGAGGCGGGTGGCTACACCTTC.

This clonotype was recorded a few times. This chain uses TRBV3-1 with TRBJ2-5; 11 bases line up with TRBD2. This CDR3 has 15 amino acids. The germline V gene has CDR1 LGHDT and CDR2 YNNKEL (reference sequence). The ends lost 1 base at V and 4 bases at J; junction bases unmatched: 2. CDR3 in amino acids: CASSQGLAGGETQYF. Written as DNA, the CDR3 is TGTGCCAGCAGCCAAGGCCTAGCGGGAGGAGAGACCCAGTACTTC.

This clonotype was found a few times. The V gene is TRBV7-2, the J gene TRBJ1-2; D is perhaps TRBD1 (5 bases). From germline, CDR1 is SGHTA and CDR2 FQGNSA. This CDR3 region has 15 residues. Trimming left V 4 bases short and J 2 bases short, with 14 bases between. The CDR3 reads CASSSPPTANYGYTF. CDR3 bases: TGTGCCAGCAGCTCCCCGCCGACAGCAAACTATGGCTACACCTTC.

The chain couples TRBV9 to TRBJ2-5; 14 bases match TRBD2. The CDR3 spans 17 residues. Germline V gene lookup returns CDR1 SGDLS and CDR2 YYNGEE. V dropped 4 bases and J dropped 0; count of bases not matched to a gene: 5. The CDR3 reads CASSPGTSGSDQETQYF. CDR3 nucleotide sequence: TGTGCCAGCAGCCCGGGGACTAGCGGGAGCGACCAAGAGACCCAGTACTTC.

This chain connects TRBV25-1 to TRBJ2-1; TRBD2 might be the D (6 bases). Trimming took off 4 bases at V and 8 bases at J, with 21 bases between the two ends. There are 16 residues in the CDR3. Germline V CDR1 and CDR2: MGHDK, SYGVNS. The DNA for the CDR3 is TGTGCCAGCAGTGGTCCTATGGCGGGAAAATACGATGAGCAGTTCTTC. It yields the protein CASSGPMAGKYDEQFF.

This clonotype was seen a few times. The chain employs TRBV12-3 or TRBV12-4 and TRBJ1-1; D may be TRBD1 (6 bases). The CDR3 loop spans 14 amino acids. V lost 6 bases and J 3 bases, leaving 14 bases between the germline ends. The CDR3 region is CASSWGGGHTEAFF. The CDR3 DNA reads TGTGCCAGCAGCTGGGGGGGGGGCCACACTGAAGCTTTCTTT.

The chain links TRBV7-9 to TRBJ2-5; D unresolved. The CDR3 runs to 14 residues. The germline gives CDR1 SEHNR, CDR2 FQNEAQ (reference sequence). The V gene lost 4 bases and the J gene lost 5 bases, with 14 bases spanning the gap. The CDR3 DNA sequence: TGTGCCAGCAGCTCCGTTATACTCGGGGAGACCCAGTACTTC. Protein product: CASSSVILGETQYF.

The chain joins TRBV20-1 to TRBJ1-5; D remains unclear. CDR3 length: 13 amino acids. V was clipped by 2 bases and J by 5 bases, with 10 bases between them. Germline-derived CDR1 and CDR2 are DFQATT and SNEGSKA (reference sequence). The CDR3 region has the DNA TGCAGTGCTAGAAATTCCATGGATCAGCCCCAGCATTTT. Residues: CSARNSMDQPQHF.

This clonotype was detected only a few times. This rearrangement joins TRBV29-1 to TRBJ1-5, with 7 bases fitting TRBD1. Germline-derived CDR1 and CDR2 are SQVTM and ANQGSEA. This CDR3 is built from 13 residues. V was pared by 6 bases and J by 6 bases, with 8 bases of the junction left unmatched. CDR3 bases: TGCAGCGTCGCAGGGACAGAGAGTCAGCCCCAGCATTTT. It codes for CSVAGTESQPQHF. The whole variable domain, remainder taken from reference TRBV29-1 and TRBJ1-5, is SAVISQKPSRDICQRGTSLTIQCQVDSQVTMMFWYRQQPGQSLTLIATANQGSEATYESGFVIDKFPISRPNLTFSTLTVSNMSPEDSSIYLCSVAGTESQPQHFGDGTRLSIL.

V gene TRBV6-2 or TRBV6-3 combines with J gene TRBJ2-1; 7 bases map to TRBD1. Germline CDR1 MNHEY, CDR2 SVGEGT. V dropped 2 bases and J dropped 0; count of bases not matched to a gene: 13. CDR3 length: 19 amino acids. CDR3 residues: CASSYPGTVFHPSYNEQFF. The CDR3 DNA reads TGTGCCAGCAGTTACCCCGGGACAGTGTTTCATCCCTCCTACAATGAGCAGTTCTTC.

V gene TRBV15 combines with J gene TRBJ1-2; maybe TRBD1 (6 bases). Per the germline V gene, CDR1 is LNHNV and CDR2 is YYDKDF (reference sequence). The CDR3 is 15 amino acids. V was trimmed by 3 bases and J by 8 bases, leaving 19 bases between them. CDR3 in DNA: TGTGCCACCAGCAGGAAAGGGACACCCACGGCGGGCTACACCTTC. Its protein is CATSRKGTPTAGYTF. Filled out from reference TRBV15 and TRBJ1-2, the complete variable domain reads DAMVIQNPRYQVTQFGKPVTLSCSQTLNHNVMYWYQQKSSQAPKLLFHYYDKDFNNEADTPDNFQSRRPNTSFCFLDIRSPGLGDTAMYLCATSRKGTPTAGYTFGSGTRLTVV.

This clonotype occurred a few times. The gene calls are TRBV11-2 and TRBJ2-2; possible D gene TRBD1, 6 bases. The V end lost 5 bases, the J end lost 4 bases, and 17 bases lay between the germline ends. The CDR3 length is 16 residues. Germline V lookup: CDR1 SGHAT, CDR2 FQNNGV. CDR3 nucleotides: TGTGCCAGCAGCCCAGGGGCCAATTTCGGCACCGGGGAGCTGTTTTTT. This translates into CASSPGANFGTGELFF.

J is TRBJ1-1 and V is TRBV5-1; tentative D call: TRBD1 (6 bases). The CDR3 totals 14 residues. Germline V gene sequence: CDR1 SGHRS, CDR2 YFSETQ. V was clipped by 2 bases and J by 3 bases, with 11 bases between them. DNA for the CDR3: TGCGCCAGCAGCTTAGACAGGATGGACACTGAAGCTTTCTTT. This sequence encodes CASSLDRMDTEAFF.

The chain joins TRBV7-2 to TRBJ2-2; 9 bases agree with TRBD1. The germline CDR1 and CDR2 sequences are SGHTA and FQGNSA. The V gene end was trimmed by 8 bases and the J gene end by 4 bases; junction bases not matched to a gene: 8. CDR3 length: 15 amino acids. The CDR3 sequence is CASHRRTGVTGELFF. In DNA form, the CDR3 reads TGTGCCAGCCACAGACGGACAGGGGTCACCGGGGAGCTGTTTTTT.

The chain links TRBV3-1 to TRBJ2-5; perhaps TRBD2 as D (6 bases). The CDR3 is made up of 14 amino acids. Trimming removed 4 bases at V and 4 bases at J, with 13 bases between. Germline-derived CDR1 and CDR2 are LGHDT and YNNKEL (reference sequence). As DNA, the CDR3 is TGTGCCAGCAGCCTATGGACGGGAGTAGAGACCCAGTACTTC. This gives the protein CASSLWTGVETQYF.

The J gene is TRBJ2-2, the V gene TRBV11-2; 9 bases map to TRBD2. The germline V gene has CDR1 SGHAT and CDR2 FQNNGV. Trimming cost V 5 bases and J 5 bases; bases outside gene matches: 12. The CDR3 has 17 amino acids. DNA of the CDR3: TGTGCCAGCAGCCCGGGACTAGCCTCATACTTAACCGGGGAGCTGTTTTTT. Encoded protein: CASSPGLASYLTGELFF.

This clonotype occurred many times. This chain connects TRBV14 to TRBJ1-6, with D perhaps matching TRBD1 (5 bases). The CDR3 loop spans 17 amino acids. The V gene's germline CDR1 is SGHDN and CDR2 FVKESK. Deletions cut 4 bases from V and 1 base from J, with 14 bases between. This CDR3 reads CASSRRPGKSYNSPLHF. The CDR3 DNA reads as TGTGCCAGCAGCCGCCGCCCAGGGAAATCCTATAATTCACCCCTCCACTTT. Complete variable domain (other parts from reference TRBV14 and TRBJ1-6): EAGVTQFPSHSVIEKGQTVTLRCDPISGHDNLYWYRRVMGKEIKFLLHFVKESKQDESGMPNNRFLAERTGGTYSTLKVQPAELEDSGVYFCASSRRPGKSYNSPLHFGNGTRLTVT.

The chain employs TRBV27 and TRBJ1-1, with D possibly TRBD1 on 6 matching bases. Germline lookup yields CDR1 MNHEY and CDR2 SMNVEV (reference sequence). Trimming took off 5 bases at V and 4 bases at J, with 17 bases between the two ends. The CDR3 sequence is 15 residues long. The CDR3 here is CASSGWRGGVTEAFF. As DNA, the CDR3 is TGTGCCAGCAGTGGTTGGAGGGGGGGGGTCACTGAAGCTTTCTTT.

This clonotype appeared many times. The chain recombines TRBV24-1 with TRBJ2-1, with 7 bases that match TRBD2. The CDR3 runs to 18 residues. Trimming at V came to 10 bases and at J to 0 bases, leaving 17 bases not matched to a gene. Germline V CDR1 and CDR2: KGHDR, SFDVKD. The CDR3 reads CATGPEGGGGSSYNEQFF. The CDR3 region has the DNA TGTGCCACGGGGCCCGAGGGTGGCGGCGGGAGCTCCTACAATGAGCAGTTCTTC.

This sequence joins TRBV7-8 and TRBJ1-5, with 10 bases identical to TRBD1. Unmatched junction bases numbered 10, after V lost 1 base and J lost 10 bases. Germline assignment: CDR1 SGHVS and CDR2 FQNEAQ. The CDR3 has 16 amino acids. The CDR3, as DNA: TGTGCCAGCAGCTTAGAGGGACAGGGGATGACTTTCCCCCAGCATTTT. Its translation: CASSLEGQGMTFPQHF.

J is TRBJ2-7 and V is TRBV2; 9 bases agree with TRBD1. CDR3 length: 16 amino acids. The V gene end was trimmed by 2 bases and the J gene end by 0 bases; junction bases not matched to a gene: 5. Looked up from germline, CDR1 is SNHLY and CDR2 is FYNNEI. CDR3 loop: CASSEWATGGSYEQYF. The CDR3 DNA sequence: TGTGCCAGCAGTGAATGGGCGACAGGGGGCTCCTACGAGCAGTACTTC.

CDR3 DNA sequence: TGTGCCAGCGGTCCTAGCGGGAGCACAGATACGCAGTATTTT. Its protein product is CASGPSGSTDTQYF. The V call is TRBV27, the J call TRBJ2-3, with TRBD2 identical over 8 bases. Germline assignment: CDR1 MNHEY and CDR2 SMNVEV (reference sequence). Trimming at V came to 8 bases and at J to 0 bases, leaving 4 bases not matched to a gene. CDR3 size: 14 residues.